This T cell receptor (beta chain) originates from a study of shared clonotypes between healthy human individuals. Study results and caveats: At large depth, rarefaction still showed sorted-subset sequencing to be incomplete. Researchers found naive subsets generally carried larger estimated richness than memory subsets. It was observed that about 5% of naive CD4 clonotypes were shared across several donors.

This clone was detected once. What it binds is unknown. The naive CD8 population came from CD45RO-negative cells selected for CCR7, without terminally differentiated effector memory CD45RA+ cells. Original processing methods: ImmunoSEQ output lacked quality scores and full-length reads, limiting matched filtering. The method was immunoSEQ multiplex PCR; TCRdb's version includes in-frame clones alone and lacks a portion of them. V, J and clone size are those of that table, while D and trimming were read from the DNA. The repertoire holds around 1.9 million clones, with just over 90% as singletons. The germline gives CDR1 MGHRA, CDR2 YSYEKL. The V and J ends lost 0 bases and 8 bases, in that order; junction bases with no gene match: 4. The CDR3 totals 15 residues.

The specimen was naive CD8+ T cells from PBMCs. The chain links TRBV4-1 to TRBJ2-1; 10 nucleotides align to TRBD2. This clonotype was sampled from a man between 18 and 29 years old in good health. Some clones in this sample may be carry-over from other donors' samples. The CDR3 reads CASSQDSGRIDEQFF. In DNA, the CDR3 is TGCGCCAGCAGCCAAGATAGCGGGAGGATCGATGAGCAGTTCTTC.